The clone carrying this T cell receptor (beta chain) has at least ten counts. The antigen remains unidentified. In the study's own analysis: Between-group CDR3 differences, defined by clinicopathological status, yielded a distant-metastasis classifier for papillary thyroid cancer. TCRdb re-analyzed the PCR reads through MiXCR. The V and J calls were determined by TCRdb, not by the authors. Of 53,000 or so clones listed, approximately 22% were seen once; the top ten hold 3.5% to 4.5%. There were no patients who had received any treatment before thyroid surgery. Germline V lookup: CDR1 SGHDT, CDR2 YYEEEE. The CDR3 consists of 15 residues. The germline V and J ends were trimmed by 0 bases and 8 bases, with 15 bases remaining between them. This sample was included in a study of metastatic and nonmetastatic thyroid tumors. Study as a whole: The authors compared repertoires across blood and tumor or nodule tissue from malignant and benign thyroid patients.

Study observations and caveats: According to reports, the diversity of TCR beta was significantly higher in malignant thyroid tumors than in benign nodules, and this held in both blood and tumor samples.

V usage is TRBV5-6 and J usage is TRBJ1-5; D uncertain. Sample: blood. This clonotype was sampled from a female donor with papillary thyroid cancer or a benign thyroid nodule (not recorded which). Some clones in this sample may be carry-over from other donors' samples. The CDR3 nucleotides are TGTGCCAGCAGCTTGGGTTTCAGCGAGGGCAAGCCCCAGCATTTT. This encodes CASSLGFSEGKPQHF.